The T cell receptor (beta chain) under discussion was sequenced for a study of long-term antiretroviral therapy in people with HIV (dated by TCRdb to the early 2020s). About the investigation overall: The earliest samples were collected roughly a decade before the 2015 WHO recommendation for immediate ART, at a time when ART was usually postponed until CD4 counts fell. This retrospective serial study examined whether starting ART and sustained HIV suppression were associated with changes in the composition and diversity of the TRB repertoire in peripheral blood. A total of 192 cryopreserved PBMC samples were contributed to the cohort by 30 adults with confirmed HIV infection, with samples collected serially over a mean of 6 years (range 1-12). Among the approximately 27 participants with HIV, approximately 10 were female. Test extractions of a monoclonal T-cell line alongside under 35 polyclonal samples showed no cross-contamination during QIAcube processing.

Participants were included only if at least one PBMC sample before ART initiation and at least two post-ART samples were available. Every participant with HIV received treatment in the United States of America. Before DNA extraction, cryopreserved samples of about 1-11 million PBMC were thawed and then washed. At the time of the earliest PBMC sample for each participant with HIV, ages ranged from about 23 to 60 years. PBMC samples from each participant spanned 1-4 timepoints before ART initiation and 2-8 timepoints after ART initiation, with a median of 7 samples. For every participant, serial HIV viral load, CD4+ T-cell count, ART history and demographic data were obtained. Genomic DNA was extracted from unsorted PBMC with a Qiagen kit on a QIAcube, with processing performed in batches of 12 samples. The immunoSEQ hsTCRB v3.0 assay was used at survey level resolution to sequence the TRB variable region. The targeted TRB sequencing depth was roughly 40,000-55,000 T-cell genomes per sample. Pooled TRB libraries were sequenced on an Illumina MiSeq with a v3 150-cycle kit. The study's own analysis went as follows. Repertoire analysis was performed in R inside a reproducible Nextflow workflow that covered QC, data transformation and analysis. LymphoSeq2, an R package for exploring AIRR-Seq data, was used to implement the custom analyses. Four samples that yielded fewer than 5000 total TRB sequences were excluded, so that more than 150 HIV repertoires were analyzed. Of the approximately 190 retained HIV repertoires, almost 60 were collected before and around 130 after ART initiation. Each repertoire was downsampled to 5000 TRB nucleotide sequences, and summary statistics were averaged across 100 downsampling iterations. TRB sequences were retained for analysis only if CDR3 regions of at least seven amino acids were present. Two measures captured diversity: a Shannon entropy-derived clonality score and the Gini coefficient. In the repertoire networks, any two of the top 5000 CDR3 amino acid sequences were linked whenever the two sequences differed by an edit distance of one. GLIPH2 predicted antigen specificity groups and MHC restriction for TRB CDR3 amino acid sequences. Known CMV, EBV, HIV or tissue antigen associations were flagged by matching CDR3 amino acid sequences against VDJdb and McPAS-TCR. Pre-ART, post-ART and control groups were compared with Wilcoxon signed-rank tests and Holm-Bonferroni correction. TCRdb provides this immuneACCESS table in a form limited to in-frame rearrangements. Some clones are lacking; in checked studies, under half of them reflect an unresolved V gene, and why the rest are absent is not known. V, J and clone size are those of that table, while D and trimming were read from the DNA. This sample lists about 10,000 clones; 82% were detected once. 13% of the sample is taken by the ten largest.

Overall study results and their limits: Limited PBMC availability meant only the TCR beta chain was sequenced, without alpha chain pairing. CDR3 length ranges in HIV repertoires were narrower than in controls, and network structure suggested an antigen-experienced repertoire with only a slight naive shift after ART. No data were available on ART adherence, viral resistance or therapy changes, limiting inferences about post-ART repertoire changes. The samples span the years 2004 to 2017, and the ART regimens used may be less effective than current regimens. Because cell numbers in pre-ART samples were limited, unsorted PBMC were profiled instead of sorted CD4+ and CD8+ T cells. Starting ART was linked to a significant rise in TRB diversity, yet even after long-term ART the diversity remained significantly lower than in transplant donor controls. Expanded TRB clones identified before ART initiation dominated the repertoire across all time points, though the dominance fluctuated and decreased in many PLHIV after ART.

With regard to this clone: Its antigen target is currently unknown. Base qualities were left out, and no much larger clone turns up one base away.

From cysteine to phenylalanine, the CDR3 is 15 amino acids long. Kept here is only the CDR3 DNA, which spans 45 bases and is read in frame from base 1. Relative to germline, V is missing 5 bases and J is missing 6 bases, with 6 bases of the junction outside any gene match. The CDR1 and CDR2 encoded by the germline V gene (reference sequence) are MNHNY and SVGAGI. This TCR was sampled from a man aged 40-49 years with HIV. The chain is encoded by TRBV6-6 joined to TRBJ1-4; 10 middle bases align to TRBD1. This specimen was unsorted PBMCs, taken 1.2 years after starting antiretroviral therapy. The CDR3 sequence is CASSPPGQGYEKLFF. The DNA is TGTGCCAGCAGTCCTCCGGGACAGGGGTATGAAAAACTGTTTTTT.